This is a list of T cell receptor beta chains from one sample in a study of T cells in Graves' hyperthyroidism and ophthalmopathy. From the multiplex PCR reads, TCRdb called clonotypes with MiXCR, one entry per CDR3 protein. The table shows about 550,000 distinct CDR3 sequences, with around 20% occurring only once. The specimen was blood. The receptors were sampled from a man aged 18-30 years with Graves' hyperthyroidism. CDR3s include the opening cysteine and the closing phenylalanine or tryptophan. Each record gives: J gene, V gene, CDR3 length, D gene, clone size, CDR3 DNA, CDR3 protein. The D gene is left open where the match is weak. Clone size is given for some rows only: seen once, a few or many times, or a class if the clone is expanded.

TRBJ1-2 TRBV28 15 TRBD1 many TGTGCCAGCAGTTCAACCGGGACAGGGCATGATGGCTACACCTTC CASSSTGTGHDGYTF
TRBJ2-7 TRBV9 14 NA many TGTGCCAGCAGCGTAGCCGGGGGGCGGGACGAGCAGTACTTC CASSVAGGRDEQYF
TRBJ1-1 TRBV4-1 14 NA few TGCGCCAGCAGCCAAGGGGCTCGGGGGATTGAAGCTTTCTTT CASSQGARGIEAFF
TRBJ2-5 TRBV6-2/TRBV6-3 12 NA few TGTGCCAGCAGTTACGTAATGGAGACCCAGTACTTC CASSYVMETQYF
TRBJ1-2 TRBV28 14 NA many TGTGCCAGCACCACAACTGGGGGTAACTATGGCTACACCTTC CASTTTGGNYGYTF
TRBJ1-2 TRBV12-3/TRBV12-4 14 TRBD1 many TGTGCCAGCAGTAAGCGGGACAGTTTAAATGGCTACACCTTC CASSKRDSLNGYTF
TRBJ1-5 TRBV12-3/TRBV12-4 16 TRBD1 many TGTGCCAGCAGCCCTCCGGGACAGGGGGCACGACAGCCCCAGCATTTT CASSPPGQGARQPQHF
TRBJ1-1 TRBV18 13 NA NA TGTGCCAGCTCACCAATCGAGTACACTGAAGCTTTCTTT CASSPIEYTEAFF
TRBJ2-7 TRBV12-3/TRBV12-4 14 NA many TGTGCCAGCAAGCAGGACAGTCCGTTCTACGAGCAGTACTTC CASKQDSPFYEQYF
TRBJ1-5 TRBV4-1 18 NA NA TGCGCCAGCAGCCAAGATGGGGGCGGGGGTAAGGGCAATCAGCCCCAGCATTTT CASSQDGGGGKGNQPQHF
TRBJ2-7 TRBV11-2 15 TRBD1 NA TGTGCCAGCAGCTTGGACAGGGCTCCCACCTACGAGCAGTACTTC CASSLDRAPTYEQYF
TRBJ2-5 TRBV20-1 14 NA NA TGCAGTGCTAGAGATTTGGCTTGGCAAGAGACCCAGTACTTC CSARDLAWQETQYF
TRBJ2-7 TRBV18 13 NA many TGTGCCAGCTCACCCGGGTGGTGGTACGAGCAGTACTTC CASSPGWWYEQYF
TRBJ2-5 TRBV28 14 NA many TGTGCCAGCAGTCCCCATGGGGAGGAGGAGACCCAGTACTTC CASSPHGEEETQYF
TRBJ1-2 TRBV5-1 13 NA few TGCGCCAGCAGCTTGGGCTCATCAGGAGGCTACACCTTC CASSLGSSGGYTF
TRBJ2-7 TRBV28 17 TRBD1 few TGTGCCAGCAGTAAGCCTACCGGGACAGGGGGCTCCTACGAGCAGTACTTC CASSKPTGTGGSYEQYF
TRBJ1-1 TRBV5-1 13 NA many TGCGCCAGCCAACAACAGGGGAACACTGAAGCTTTCTTT CASQQQGNTEAFF
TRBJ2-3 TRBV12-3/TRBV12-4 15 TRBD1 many TGTGCCAGCAGTAAGAGGACAGGGAGCACAGATACGCAGTATTTT CASSKRTGSTDTQYF
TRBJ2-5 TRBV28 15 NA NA TGTGCCAGCAGTTCGCGCCGGGGAGGAACGGAGACCCAGTACTTC CASSSRRGGTETQYF
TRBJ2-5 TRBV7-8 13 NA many TGTGCCAGCAGCCTTATCCGGCAAGAGACCCAGTACTTC CASSLIRQETQYF
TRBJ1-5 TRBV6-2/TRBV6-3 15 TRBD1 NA TGTGCCAGCAGTTGGGGACAGGGCATGGCTCAGCCCCAGCATTTT CASSWGQGMAQPQHF
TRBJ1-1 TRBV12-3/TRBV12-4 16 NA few TGTGCCAGCAGTCTAAGGGGAGTCGGCATGAACACTGAAGCTTTCTTT CASSLRGVGMNTEAFF
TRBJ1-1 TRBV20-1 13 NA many TGCAGCGCTAGGTTCAGGCGGGGCGCTGAAGCTTTCTTT CSARFRRGAEAFF
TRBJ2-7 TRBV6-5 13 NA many TGTGCCGAGGGTGACGGATTGTCCTACGAGCAGTACTTC CAEGDGLSYEQYF
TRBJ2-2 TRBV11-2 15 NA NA TGTGCCAGCAGCTCGTCGCCGGGAGCCACCGGGGAGCTGTTTTTT CASSSSPGATGELFF
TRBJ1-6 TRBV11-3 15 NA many TGTGCCAGCAGCTTAGTGCCGGGACTTAATTCACCCCTCCACTTT CASSLVPGLNSPLHF
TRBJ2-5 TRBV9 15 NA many TGTGCCAGCAGCGTAGGCGGGCTGGACCAAGAGACCCAGTACTTC CASSVGGLDQETQYF
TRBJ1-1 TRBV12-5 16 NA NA TGTGCTAGTGGTTTGACGGCCGGACAGATGTTATTGGAAGCTTTCTTT CASGLTAGQMLLEAFF
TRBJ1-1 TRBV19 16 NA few TGTGCCAGTAGTTCCCCCTGGACAGTTATGAACACTGAAGCTTTCTTT CASSSPWTVMNTEAFF
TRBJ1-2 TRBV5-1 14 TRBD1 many TGCGCCAGCAGCTTCGGGGACAGGTATTTTGGCTACACCTTC CASSFGDRYFGYTF
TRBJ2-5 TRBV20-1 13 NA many TGCAGTGCTAGTATACCAGAACAAGAGACCCAGTACTTC CSASIPEQETQYF
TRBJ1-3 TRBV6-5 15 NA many TGTGCCAGCAGTTACCAGGGTATTACTGGAAACACCATATATTTT CASSYQGITGNTIYF
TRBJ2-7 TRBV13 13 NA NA TGTGCCAGCTGCCTAGGGGGGTGGTACGAGCAGTACTTC CASCLGGWYEQYF
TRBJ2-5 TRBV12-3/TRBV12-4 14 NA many TGTGCCAGCGGGGGTACAGGCCTCCCGGAGACCCAGTACTTC CASGGTGLPETQYF
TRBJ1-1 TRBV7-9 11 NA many TGTGCCAGCGGGACCTACACTGAAGCTTTCTTT CASGTYTEAFF
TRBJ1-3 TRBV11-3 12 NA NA TGTGCCAGCAGCCCTGGCGATCGCACCATATATTTT CASSPGDRTIYF
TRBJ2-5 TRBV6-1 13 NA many TGTGCCAGCATGGGGGCAGTCCAAGAGACCCAGTACTTC CASMGAVQETQYF
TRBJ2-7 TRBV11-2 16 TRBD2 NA TGTGCCAGCAGGTTCACGCCGGGACTAGCGTCGTACGAGCAGTACTTC CASRFTPGLASYEQYF
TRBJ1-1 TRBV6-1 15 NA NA TGTGCCAGCAGTGAAGCTGGCAGGGGTGAAACTGAAGCTTTCTTT CASSEAGRGETEAFF
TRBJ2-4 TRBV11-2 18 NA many TGTGCCAGCAGCCCCATGGGGAGGCGGGGGCTAGCCAAAAACATTCAGTACTTC CASSPMGRRGLAKNIQYF
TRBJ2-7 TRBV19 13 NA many TGTGCCAGTAGTACCGACGGAACCTACGAGCAGTACTTC CASSTDGTYEQYF
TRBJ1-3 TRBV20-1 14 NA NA TGCAGTGCCACAGGCCCCACCTCTGGAAACACCATATATTTT CSATGPTSGNTIYF
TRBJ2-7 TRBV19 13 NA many TGTGCCAGTAGTCCCCGAGGTCCTTCCGAGCAGTACTTC CASSPRGPSEQYF
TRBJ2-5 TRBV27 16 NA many TGTGCCAGCAGTTTATCGGCCCAGGTGTACCAAGAGACCCAGTACTTC CASSLSAQVYQETQYF
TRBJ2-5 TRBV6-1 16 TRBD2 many TGTGCCAGCAGTGAAGGGCTAGCGGGGGGCCAAGAGACCCAGTACTTC CASSEGLAGGQETQYF
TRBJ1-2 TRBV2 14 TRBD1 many TGTGCCAGCAGTCCGGGACAGGGGATGTATGGCTACACCTTC CASSPGQGMYGYTF
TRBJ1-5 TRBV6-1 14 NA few TGTGCCAGCAGACCCCGGGACACCAATCAGCCCCAGCATTTT CASRPRDTNQPQHF
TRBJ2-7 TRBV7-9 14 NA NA TGTGCCAGCAGCTTAGGTCGGGATACCTACGAGCAGTACTTC CASSLGRDTYEQYF
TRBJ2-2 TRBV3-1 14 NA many TGTGCCAGCAGCCAAGTGTTCAACACCGGGGAGCTGTTTTTT CASSQVFNTGELFF
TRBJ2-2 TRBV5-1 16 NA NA TGCGCCAGCAGCGTGGGCGTCGGGAGAGGGAACGGGGAGCTGTTTTTT CASSVGVGRGNGELFF
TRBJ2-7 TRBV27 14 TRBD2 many TGTGCCAGCAGTTTCGTAGCGGGGGGCTACGAGCAGTACTTC CASSFVAGGYEQYF
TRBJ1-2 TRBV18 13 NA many TGTGCCAGCTCAAAACCGGGGGTTGAGGACTACACCTTC CASSKPGVEDYTF
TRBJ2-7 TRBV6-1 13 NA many TGTGCCAGCACCGAGGGGGGTTTCGGCGAGCAGTACTTC CASTEGGFGEQYF
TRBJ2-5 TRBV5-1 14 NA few TGCGCCAGCAGCTCCGGACAGCCCCAGGAGACCCAGTACTTC CASSSGQPQETQYF